The rows below give T cell receptor beta chains drawn from one sample of a study of T-cell memory formation after mild COVID-19. One entry per CDR3 protein results from TCRdb running MiXCR on the 5' RACE reads. The sample consists of 350,000 to 500,000 distinct CDR3 sequences, 23% of them appearing once. The sequencing input was PBMCs or a T cell subset sorted from them (not recorded which). The receptors stem from an adult woman who had mild COVID-19 (a few samples of this study predate the infection). Cell type and time point are not known. Both conserved end residues are part of each CDR3. A D gene is named only where the DNA matches it firmly. The listing skips clone size in some rows; elsewhere it reads once, few, many or a size class.

J: TRBJ1-3
V: TRBV7-9
D: NA
size: few
DNA: TGTGCCAGCAGCTTGAGGACAGTCTCTGGAAACACCATATATTTT
CDR3: CASSLRTVSGNTIYF

J: TRBJ2-7
V: TRBV7-6
D: NA
size: few
DNA: TGTGCCAGCAGCTTGCAGGATGCGAGCTACGAGCAGTACTTC
CDR3: CASSLQDASYEQYF

J: TRBJ2-1
V: TRBV5-1
D: NA
size: once
DNA: TGCGCCAGCAGCTTGGCGACAGAATACAATGAGCAGTTCTTC
CDR3: CASSLATEYNEQFF

J: TRBJ1-1
V: TRBV5-1
D: NA
size: NA
DNA: TGCGCCAGCGCAACCGGTGACGAAGGGATGAACACTGAAGCTTTCTTT
CDR3: CASATGDEGMNTEAFF

J: TRBJ2-7
V: TRBV4-3
D: TRBD1
size: NA
DNA: TGCGCCAGCAGCCAAGATCGACAGGGGCCCTACGAGCAGTACTTC
CDR3: CASSQDRQGPYEQYF

J: TRBJ1-1
V: TRBV9
D: NA
size: once
DNA: TGTGCCAGCAGCGAAGATAACTCGAACACTGAAGCTTTCTTT
CDR3: CASSEDNSNTEAFF

J: TRBJ1-6
V: TRBV25-1
D: NA
size: NA
DNA: TGTGCCAGCAGTGAATCCCATAGGGGAAATTCACCCCTCCACTTT
CDR3: CASSESHRGNSPLHF

J: TRBJ1-4
V: TRBV12-3/TRBV12-4
D: NA
size: NA
DNA: TGTGCCAGCAGTATACAAAGAAATGAAAAACTGTTTTTT
CDR3: CASSIQRNEKLFF

J: TRBJ2-5
V: TRBV9
D: NA
size: few
DNA: TGTGCCAGCAGCGTTACGACTCGGGAGACCCAGTACTTC
CDR3: CASSVTTRETQYF

J: TRBJ1-5
V: TRBV6-2/TRBV6-3
D: TRBD1
size: few
DNA: TGTGCCAGCAGTTACTCGACAGGGGCCTCTAGCAATCAGCCCCAGCATTTT
CDR3: CASSYSTGASSNQPQHF

J: TRBJ1-4
V: TRBV7-9
D: NA
size: NA
DNA: TGTGCCAGCAGCTTATCGGATCAAAGGGTGTTTTTT
CDR3: CASSLSDQRVFF

J: TRBJ2-7
V: TRBV25-1
D: NA
size: NA
DNA: TGTGCCAGCAGCCGGGCCCTCTTCTCTTACGAGCAGTACTTC
CDR3: CASSRALFSYEQYF

J: TRBJ1-2
V: TRBV7-9
D: TRBD1
size: NA
DNA: TGTGCCAGCAGCCACCAGACAGGGGGCCCGTACTATGGCTACACCTTC
CDR3: CASSHQTGGPYYGYTF

J: TRBJ2-3
V: TRBV4-2
D: TRBD2
size: few
DNA: TGTGCCAGCAGCCTCCGGACTAGCGGGAGTGTAGATACGCAGTATTTT
CDR3: CASSLRTSGSVDTQYF

J: TRBJ2-2
V: TRBV30
D: NA
size: NA
DNA: TGTGCCTGGAGCGCCGGGACACTGAATACCGGGGAGCTGTTTTTT
CDR3: CAWSAGTLNTGELFF

J: TRBJ2-3
V: TRBV7-2
D: TRBD2
size: NA
DNA: TGTGCCAGCAGCTTAGAACGGGAGGGGTATACGCAGTATTTT
CDR3: CASSLEREGYTQYF

J: TRBJ2-7
V: TRBV7-2
D: NA
size: few
DNA: TGTGCCAGCAGCGGATACTCGGAGGGAGACGACGAGCAGTACTTC
CDR3: CASSGYSEGDDEQYF

J: TRBJ1-2
V: TRBV5-1
D: TRBD1
size: NA
DNA: TGCGCCAGCAGCTTGGGGGACAGACCCAACTATGGCTACACCTTC
CDR3: CASSLGDRPNYGYTF

J: TRBJ1-5
V: TRBV20-1
D: NA
size: few
DNA: TGCAGTGCTAGTCAAGGGAGGACCGTAGGGCCCCAGCATTTT
CDR3: CSASQGRTVGPQHF

J: TRBJ2-4
V: TRBV6-2/TRBV6-3
D: TRBD1
size: NA
DNA: TGTGCCACAGACCCCGCAGGGGGCCGTTTTGGAATTCAGTACTTC
CDR3: CATDPAGGRFGIQYF

J: TRBJ2-5
V: TRBV14
D: NA
size: NA
DNA: TGTGCCAGCAGCCGCGGAGGGACCTTTGGGACCCAGTACTTC
CDR3: CASSRGGTFGTQYF

J: TRBJ2-1
V: TRBV7-9
D: TRBD1
size: NA
DNA: TGTGCCAGCAGCTTAGTGCCCGCAGGGGGTAACTACAATGAGCAGTTCTTC
CDR3: CASSLVPAGGNYNEQFF

J: TRBJ2-5
V: TRBV7-8
D: NA
size: NA
DNA: TGTGCCAGCAGCCAGGGGACTGGCCTTGGGGAGACCCAGTACTTC
CDR3: CASSQGTGLGETQYF

J: TRBJ1-2
V: TRBV12-3/TRBV12-4
D: NA
size: NA
DNA: TGTGCCAGCAGTTTTTACCCCGTAAACTATGGCTACACCTTC
CDR3: CASSFYPVNYGYTF

J: TRBJ2-7
V: TRBV12-3/TRBV12-4
D: TRBD2
size: few
DNA: TGTGCCAGCAGTCCCAGCGGCGGGCTAGCGGGAGGTACGCACTTC
CDR3: CASSPSGGLAGGTHF

J: TRBJ1-5
V: TRBV20-1
D: NA
size: few
DNA: TGCAGTGCTACCCAGTACGGACAGACTCTCAATCAGCCCCAGCATTTT
CDR3: CSATQYGQTLNQPQHF

J: TRBJ2-6
V: TRBV18
D: NA
size: few
DNA: TGTGCCAGCTCATCAAAGGGGGTCCCTCGTGATTCTGGGGCCAACGTCCTGACTTTC
CDR3: CASSSKGVPRDSGANVLTF

J: TRBJ1-1
V: TRBV19
D: NA
size: NA
DNA: TGTGCCAGTACCCCCCCGGGCGCCGGCCGTAACACTGAAGCTTTCTTT
CDR3: CASTPPGAGRNTEAFF

J: TRBJ2-6
V: TRBV2
D: NA
size: NA
DNA: TGTGCCAGCAGTGAAATCTCTGGGGCCAACGTCCTGACTTTC
CDR3: CASSEISGANVLTF

J: TRBJ2-3
V: TRBV6-6
D: NA
size: NA
DNA: TGTGCCAGCAGTCCCCCGACTACGTTGGGCGATGCGCAGTATTTT
CDR3: CASSPPTTLGDAQYF

J: TRBJ2-1
V: TRBV5-1
D: NA
size: NA
DNA: TGCGCCAGCAGCTTGGCCTTAGGGGTCTCAGGGCAGTTCTTC
CDR3: CASSLALGVSGQFF

J: TRBJ1-5
V: TRBV9
D: NA
size: NA
DNA: TGTGCCAGCAGCGTAGGTGGGGGTCTCGGACAGCCCCAGCATTTT
CDR3: CASSVGGGLGQPQHF

J: TRBJ1-3
V: TRBV4-3
D: NA
size: NA
DNA: TGCGCCAGCAGCGGGGGGGCAGTGGCTGGAAACACCATATATTTT
CDR3: CASSGGAVAGNTIYF

J: TRBJ2-1
V: TRBV7-9
D: NA
size: many
DNA: TGTGCCAGCAGCTTGGGGGGCTGGAATGAGCAGTTCTTC
CDR3: CASSLGGWNEQFF

J: TRBJ2-3
V: TRBV12-3/TRBV12-4
D: TRBD2
size: NA
DNA: TGTGCCAGCATTCCTAGCGGGAGGGGCGCAGATACGCAGTATTTT
CDR3: CASIPSGRGADTQYF

J: TRBJ2-2
V: TRBV9
D: NA
size: few
DNA: TGTGCCAGCAGCGTAGGTGGGACCACCGGGGAGCTGTTTTTT
CDR3: CASSVGGTTGELFF

J: TRBJ1-1
V: TRBV29-1
D: NA
size: NA
DNA: TGCAGCGTTCAGGGAATGAACACTGAAGCTTTCTTT
CDR3: CSVQGMNTEAFF

J: TRBJ2-6
V: TRBV6-1
D: NA
size: NA
DNA: TGTGCCGTCGCTTTAGACTCTGGGGCCAACGTCCTGACTTTC
CDR3: CAVALDSGANVLTF

J: TRBJ1-2
V: TRBV30
D: TRBD1
size: NA
DNA: TGTGCCTGGAATTCGGGGGACAGCTCGAACTATGGCTACACCTTC
CDR3: CAWNSGDSSNYGYTF

J: TRBJ2-3
V: TRBV7-3
D: TRBD2
size: few
DNA: TGTGCCAGCAGCACCCACCGGACTAGCGGGGGCACAGATACGCAGTATTTT
CDR3: CASSTHRTSGGTDTQYF

J: TRBJ2-1
V: TRBV3-1
D: TRBD2
size: few
DNA: TGTGCCAGCAGCCAGATCGGACTAGTCCACAATGAGCAGTTCTTC
CDR3: CASSQIGLVHNEQFF